A single sample gave rise to the 9 T cell receptor beta chains below, sequenced in a study of cytomegalovirus exposure and HLA in healthy donors. Use of 60 Vbeta and 13 Jbeta primers characterized the PCR. The repertoire was sequenced with immunoSEQ multiplex PCR; TCRdb's copy has only in-frame clones and lacks some. This sample has approximately 160,000 clones, with approximately 71% found just once. The sequenced sample was PBMCs. The receptor source for this set is a woman younger than 30 in good health and CMV-seropositive.

The CDR3 region is CSVGRGGAGSTEAFF. In nucleotides, the CDR3 is TGCAGCGTTGGACGGGGGGGGGCAGGAAGCACTGAAGCTTTCTTT. The chain employs TRBV29-1 and TRBJ1-1, with D perhaps matching TRBD1 (6 bases). V shed 4 bases and J shed 4 bases, with 19 bases lying between them. CDR1 is SQVTM, CDR2 ANQGSEA, per germline. This CDR3 is built from 15 residues.

The sample holds a few counts of this clone. The V call is TRBV28, the J call TRBJ1-1; 7 nucleotides align to TRBD1. There are 14 residues in the CDR3. Germline V gives CDR1 MDHEN, CDR2 SYDVKM. Losses at the gene ends were 6 bases for V and 8 bases for J; bases not matched to a gene: 12. The chain's CDR3 is CASSPADRRLEAFF. Here the CDR3 DNA reads TGTGCCAGCAGCCCGGCGGACAGGAGGCTAGAAGCTTTCTTT.

The chain uses TRBV27 and TRBJ1-3, with a possible D match to TRBD1 (6 bases). V gave up 8 bases and J gave up 0 bases, with 11 bases separating them. CDR1 MNHEY and CDR2 SMNVEV come from the germline V gene (reference sequence). There are 14 residues in the CDR3. The CDR3 here is CASGGGVSGNTIYF. Here the CDR3 DNA reads TGTGCCAGCGGGGGGGGCGTCTCTGGAAACACCATATATTTT.

This clone came up once. V is TRBV10-2 and J is TRBJ2-2; D ambiguous. Trimming took off 7 bases at V and 4 bases at J, with 10 bases between the two ends. The germline CDR1 and CDR2 sequences are WSHSY and SAAADI. The CDR3 runs 13 residues. CDR3 residues: CASTSLATGELFF. For the CDR3, the DNA is TGCGCCAGCACCTCCTTGGCCACCGGGGAGCTGTTTTTT.

This clone has a handful of counts. J is TRBJ2-1 and V is TRBV29-1; 8 bases align to TRBD2. This CDR3 comprises 18 residues. J was trimmed by 4 bases and V by 5 bases; bases with no gene match: 19. Germline V lookup: CDR1 SQVTM, CDR2 ANQGSEA. The DNA of the CDR3 is TGCAGCGTTTCTTGGGGGACCTCAAGCGGGGGTGCTTACAATGAGCAGTTCTTC. It codes for CSVSWGTSSGGAYNEQFF.

V gene TRBV27 combines with J gene TRBJ2-2; maybe TRBD1 (6 bases). Trimming cost V 4 bases and J 7 bases, with 13 bases left between them. CDR1 and CDR2 from the germline V gene are MNHEY and SMNVEV (reference sequence). This CDR3 is built from 14 residues. CDR3 DNA: TGTGCCAGCAGTTCTCAGGGGTTCAACGGGGAGCTGTTTTTT. As protein: CASSSQGFNGELFF.

The chain links TRBV7-2 to TRBJ1-1; D is unresolved. The V gene's germline CDR1 is SGHTA and CDR2 FQGNSA. V was trimmed by 0 bases and J by 2 bases, leaving 10 bases between them. The CDR3 sequence is 15 residues long. CDR3 DNA sequence: TGTGCCAGCAGCTTAGCGGGCACCTATAACACTGAAGCTTTCTTT. As protein: CASSLAGTYNTEAFF.

CDR3 loop: CASSPPGQGAYEQYF. CDR3 nucleotide sequence: TGTGCCAGCAGTCCCCCGGGACAGGGGGCCTACGAGCAGTACTTC. The rearrangement uses TRBV28 and TRBJ2-7; 11 positions agree with TRBD1. Germline V gene sequence: CDR1 MDHEN, CDR2 SYDVKM. V gave up 5 bases and J gave up 2 bases; unmatched junction bases: 5. The CDR3 has 15 amino acids.

V usage is TRBV19 and J usage is TRBJ1-1; 11 nucleotides align to TRBD1. The V gene's germline CDR1 is LNHDA and CDR2 SQIVND (reference sequence). The CDR3 consists of 15 residues. V was pared by 7 bases and J by 2 bases, with 6 bases of the junction left unmatched. DNA of the CDR3: TGTGCCAGTACCCCGGACAGGGGGCAAAACACTGAAGCTTTCTTT. This codes for CASTPDRGQNTEAFF.